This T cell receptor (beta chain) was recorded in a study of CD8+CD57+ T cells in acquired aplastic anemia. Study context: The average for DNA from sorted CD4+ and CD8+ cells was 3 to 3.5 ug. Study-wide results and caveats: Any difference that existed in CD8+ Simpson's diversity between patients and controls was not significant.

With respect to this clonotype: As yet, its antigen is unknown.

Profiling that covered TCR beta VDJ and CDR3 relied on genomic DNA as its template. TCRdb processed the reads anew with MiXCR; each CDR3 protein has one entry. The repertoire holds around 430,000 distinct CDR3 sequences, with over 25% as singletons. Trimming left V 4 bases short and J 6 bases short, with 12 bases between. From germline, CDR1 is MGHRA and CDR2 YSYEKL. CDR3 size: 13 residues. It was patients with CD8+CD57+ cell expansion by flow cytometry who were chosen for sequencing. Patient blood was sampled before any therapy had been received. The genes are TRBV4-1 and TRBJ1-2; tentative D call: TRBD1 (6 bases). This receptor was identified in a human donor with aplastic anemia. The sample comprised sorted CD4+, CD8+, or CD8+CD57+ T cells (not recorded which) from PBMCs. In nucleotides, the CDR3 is TGCGCCAGCAGCCTCCCAGGGGCAAATGGCTACACCTTC. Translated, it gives CASSLPGANGYTF.